This is a list of T cell receptor beta chains from one sample in a study of blood T cell repertoires in COVID-19. Assay used: immunoSEQ multiplex PCR; TCRdb lists only in-frame clones, some missing. The sample lists approximately 250,000 clones; around nine tenths were seen once. Sequenced: peripheral blood. The receptors stem from a woman aged 55-70 years with COVID-19, enrolled during active disease. The CDR3 runs from the conserved cysteine through the conserved F or W. The D gene is left open where the match is weak. Where a row states a size, it is once, few, many or the class of an expanded clone; other rows omit it.

j_gene: TRBJ1-6; abundance: .; v_gene: TRBV28; d_gene: .; CDR3nt: TGTGCCAGCAGTTTACTGGCAGGGCGGAATTCACCCCTCCACTTT; CDR3aa: CASSLLAGRNSPLHF
j_gene: TRBJ2-3; abundance: .; v_gene: TRBV10-3; d_gene: .; CDR3nt: TGTGCCATCAGTGAGTTTACAGGCGTCACAGATACGCAGTATTTT; CDR3aa: CAISEFTGVTDTQYF
j_gene: TRBJ2-3; abundance: .; v_gene: TRBV10-3; d_gene: TRBD2; CDR3nt: TGTGCCTCCCTAGGCGGACTAGCTGGGTCCTATACGCAGTATTTT; CDR3aa: CASLGGLAGSYTQYF
j_gene: TRBJ2-2; abundance: .; v_gene: TRBV9; d_gene: .; CDR3nt: TGTGCCAGCAGCGTAGTACTTGCGGGCCCAATTAACACCGGGGAGCTGTTTTTT; CDR3aa: CASSVVLAGPINTGELFF
j_gene: TRBJ2-2; abundance: .; v_gene: TRBV7-9; d_gene: TRBD2; CDR3nt: TGTGCCAGCAGCTTAAAACTAGCGGGAGGCACCGGGGAGCTGTTTTTT; CDR3aa: CASSLKLAGGTGELFF
j_gene: TRBJ2-1; abundance: .; v_gene: TRBV9; d_gene: TRBD2; CDR3nt: TGTGCCAGCAGCACCTCGGGACTAGCGGGAAAAAATGAGCAGTTCTTC; CDR3aa: CASSTSGLAGKNEQFF
j_gene: TRBJ2-1; abundance: .; v_gene: TRBV7-3; d_gene: TRBD1; CDR3nt: TGTGCCAGCAGCACAGGGGGCAATGAGCAGTTCTTC; CDR3aa: CASSTGGNEQFF
j_gene: TRBJ2-1; abundance: .; v_gene: TRBV4-2; d_gene: TRBD2; CDR3nt: TGTGCCAGCAGAAGAATAGCGGGAGGGTCTGCGGATGAGCAGTTCTTC; CDR3aa: CASRRIAGGSADEQFF
j_gene: TRBJ2-3; abundance: .; v_gene: TRBV24-1; d_gene: TRBD2; CDR3nt: TGTGCCACCAGTGATGCCCGTAGCGGGAGGGCAGATACGCAGTATTTT; CDR3aa: CATSDARSGRADTQYF
j_gene: TRBJ2-1; abundance: .; v_gene: TRBV6-5; d_gene: TRBD2; CDR3nt: TGTGCCAGCAGCGTACTAGCGGGAGGGTTCAATGAGCAGTTCTTC; CDR3aa: CASSVLAGGFNEQFF
j_gene: TRBJ2-1; abundance: .; v_gene: TRBV18; d_gene: TRBD2; CDR3nt: TGTGCCAGCTCACCGGGGGGGCGGCTAGCGGGTTCACAAGAGCAGTTCTTC; CDR3aa: CASSPGGRLAGSQEQFF
j_gene: TRBJ2-4; abundance: .; v_gene: TRBV5-5; d_gene: .; CDR3nt: TGTGCCAGCAGCCATTCCGCGTTGCTGTTGGACATTCAGTACTTC; CDR3aa: CASSHSALLLDIQYF
j_gene: TRBJ2-7; abundance: .; v_gene: TRBV5-1; d_gene: .; CDR3nt: TGCGCCAGCAGCGGGGACATTCGGGGCGAGCAGTACTTC; CDR3aa: CASSGDIRGEQYF
j_gene: TRBJ1-5; abundance: .; v_gene: TRBV6-5; d_gene: TRBD1; CDR3nt: TGTGCCAGCAGGGGACAGGGGGCCCGATGGCCCCAGCATTTT; CDR3aa: CASRGQGARWPQHF
j_gene: TRBJ1-5; abundance: once; v_gene: TRBV28; d_gene: .; CDR3nt: TGTGCCAGCAGCACGGGGGGGGGCAGAAATCAGCCCCAGCATTTT; CDR3aa: CASSTGGGRNQPQHF
j_gene: TRBJ1-5; abundance: .; v_gene: TRBV5-1; d_gene: TRBD1; CDR3nt: TGCGCCAGCAGCACCTCGGGACAGCCCAATCAGCCCCAGCATTTT; CDR3aa: CASSTSGQPNQPQHF
j_gene: TRBJ1-6; abundance: .; v_gene: TRBV2; d_gene: .; CDR3nt: TGTGCCAGCAGTCTACAGGGTTTTAGAAATTCACCCCTCCACTTT; CDR3aa: CASSLQGFRNSPLHF
j_gene: TRBJ2-1; abundance: .; v_gene: TRBV21-1; d_gene: .; CDR3nt: TGTGCCAGCAGCAAAGAGGGCGGGGGACCTTGGGAGCAGTTCTTC; CDR3aa: CASSKEGGGPWEQFF
j_gene: TRBJ1-6; abundance: .; v_gene: TRBV15; d_gene: .; CDR3nt: TGTGCCACCAGCCCAGGTTGGGGGAGGTTGGGGAATTCACCCCTCCACTTT; CDR3aa: CATSPGWGRLGNSPLHF
j_gene: TRBJ2-3; abundance: .; v_gene: TRBV18; d_gene: .; CDR3nt: TGTGCCAGCTCACCAAAGCGGGTCACAGATACGCAGTATTTT; CDR3aa: CASSPKRVTDTQYF
j_gene: TRBJ1-4; abundance: .; v_gene: TRBV5-1; d_gene: .; CDR3nt: TGCGCCAGCAGCTTGGTACAGGCCACGCTAGGAGAAAAACTGTTTTTT; CDR3aa: CASSLVQATLGEKLFF
j_gene: TRBJ2-1; abundance: once; v_gene: TRBV4-2; d_gene: .; CDR3nt: TGTGCCAGCAGCCGAAACCTGAGGGAGAATTACAATGAGCAGTTCTTC; CDR3aa: CASSRNLRENYNEQFF
j_gene: TRBJ2-5; abundance: .; v_gene: TRBV28; d_gene: TRBD2; CDR3nt: TGTGCCAGCAGTCTACCGACTAGCGGGAGGGGGACCCAGTACTTC; CDR3aa: CASSLPTSGRGTQYF
j_gene: TRBJ2-7; abundance: .; v_gene: TRBV15; d_gene: TRBD2; CDR3nt: TGTGCCACCAGCAGAGATCGGGCTAGCGGGATGGTTGAGCAGTACTTC; CDR3aa: CATSRDRASGMVEQYF
j_gene: TRBJ2-7; abundance: .; v_gene: TRBV6-2/TRBV6-3; d_gene: .; CDR3nt: TGTGCCAGCAGTTACTTGCGGTCCTCCTACGAGCAGTACTTC; CDR3aa: CASSYLRSSYEQYF
j_gene: TRBJ1-1; abundance: .; v_gene: TRBV29-1; d_gene: TRBD1; CDR3nt: TGCAGCGCTGGACAGGGGGCGAAGAACACTGAAGCTTTCTTT; CDR3aa: CSAGQGAKNTEAFF
j_gene: TRBJ1-1; abundance: .; v_gene: TRBV6-5; d_gene: .; CDR3nt: TGTGCCAGCAGTTACTCGGTCCTCGGCACTGAAGCTTTCTTT; CDR3aa: CASSYSVLGTEAFF
j_gene: TRBJ1-4; abundance: .; v_gene: TRBV5-1; d_gene: TRBD1; CDR3nt: TGCGCCAGCAGCCTACAGGGGGGTCGGATTGAAAAACTGTTTTTT; CDR3aa: CASSLQGGRIEKLFF
j_gene: TRBJ2-5; abundance: .; v_gene: TRBV29-1; d_gene: TRBD2; CDR3nt: TGCAGCGAGGAGCGGGGGGGAGAGACCCAGTACTTC; CDR3aa: CSEERGGETQYF
j_gene: TRBJ2-1; abundance: once; v_gene: TRBV5-5; d_gene: .; CDR3nt: TGTGCCAGCAGCTGGAAGGGGAATGAGCAGTTCTTC; CDR3aa: CASSWKGNEQFF
j_gene: TRBJ1-1; abundance: .; v_gene: TRBV30; d_gene: .; CDR3nt: TGTGCCTGGAGTACAGGGTCGACAGCTTTCTTT; CDR3aa: CAWSTGSTAFF
j_gene: TRBJ2-5; abundance: many; v_gene: TRBV4-1; d_gene: TRBD1; CDR3nt: TGCGCCAGCAGCGACGGGACAGGGATACAAGAGACCCAGTACTTC; CDR3aa: CASSDGTGIQETQYF